The T cell receptor beta chain under discussion was sequenced for a study of T cell responses to AZD1222 COVID-19 vaccine. Germline V gene sequence: CDR1 DFQATT, CDR2 SNEGSKA (reference sequence). Trimming removed 3 bases at V and 2 bases at J, with 16 bases between. The length of the CDR3 is 15 residues. Libraries were prepared by immunoSEQ multiplex PCR; TCRdb keeps only in-frame clonotypes and omits some of them. The sample records under 200,000 clones, roughly nine tenths being singletons. This chain links TRBV20-1 with TRBJ2-5, with a weak D call TRBD2 (5 bases). The sample here was peripheral blood, taken on day 0 of AZD1222 vaccination. This sequence was found in an adult in good health. The CDR3 protein is CSASVTTGIQETQYF. In DNA form, the CDR3 reads TGCAGTGCTAGTGTGACCACGGGGATACAAGAGACCCAGTACTTC.